These T cell receptor beta chains were read from a single sample in a study of blood T cell repertoires in COVID-19. Some clones are missing from TCRdb's copy, which holds only in-frame ones; the method was immunoSEQ multiplex PCR. The repertoire holds about 180,000 clones, with 65% to 90% as singletons. Sequenced material: PBMCs or T cells enriched from blood (not recorded which). Receptors originate from a man between 45 and 60 years old who had recovered from COVID-19. The CDR3 runs from the conserved cysteine through the conserved F or W. The D gene is left open where the match is weak. Clone sizes are given selectively: once, few, many, or a class where the clone is expanded.

abundance	j_gene	v_gene	len	d_gene	CDR3aa	CDR3nt
.	TRBJ2-7	TRBV3-1/TRBV3-2	18	TRBD2	CASSQGVASGGPPYEQYF	TGTGCCAGCAGCCAAGGCGTGGCTAGCGGGGGGCCCCCCTACGAGCAGTACTTC
.	TRBJ1-6	TRBV2	15	.	CASRAQGNGNSPLHF	TGTGCCAGCAGAGCGCAGGGGAATGGAAATTCACCCCTCCACTTT
.	TRBJ2-6	TRBV5-1	16	TRBD1	CASSLEGASGANVLTF	TGCGCCAGCAGCTTGGAGGGGGCCTCTGGGGCCAACGTCCTGACTTTC
.	TRBJ2-6	TRBV5-4	15	.	CASSTQGFGANVLTF	TGTGCCAGCAGCACCCAGGGGTTTGGGGCCAACGTCCTGACTTTC
.	TRBJ1-1	TRBV6-5	14	.	CASRHHDKNTEAFF	TGTGCCAGCAGGCACCACGACAAGAACACTGAAGCTTTCTTT
few	TRBJ1-1	TRBV5-1	16	.	CASSPTSGLSGTEAFF	TGCGCCAGCAGCCCAACTTCGGGACTCTCGGGAACTGAAGCTTTCTTT
.	TRBJ1-1	TRBV5-1	14	.	CASSTGQQNTEAFF	TGCGCCAGCAGCACGGGACAACAAAACACTGAAGCTTTCTTT
once	TRBJ1-3	TRBV18	17	TRBD1	CASSPGTGFNSGNTIYF	TGTGCCAGCTCACCCGGGACAGGGTTTAATTCTGGAAACACCATATATTTT
.	TRBJ1-5	TRBV5-1	13	TRBD1	CASSQGQNQPQHF	TGCGCCAGCAGCCAGGGACAGAATCAGCCCCAGCATTTT
.	TRBJ1-5	TRBV25-1	15	TRBD1	CASGGQGYSNQPQHF	TGTGCCAGCGGAGGACAGGGGTATAGCAATCAGCCCCAGCATTTT
.	TRBJ1-2	TRBV4-1	14	.	CASSQETGRYGYTF	TGCGCCAGCAGCCAAGAAACAGGAAGGTATGGCTACACCTTC
.	TRBJ2-3	TRBV7-2	14	TRBD2	CASSLTSGTDTQYF	TGTGCCAGCAGCTTAACTAGCGGAACAGATACGCAGTATTTT
.	TRBJ1-1	TRBV7-2	15	TRBD1	CASSFLGQGRTEAFF	TGTGCCAGCAGCTTCCTCGGACAGGGTAGGACTGAAGCTTTCTTT
.	TRBJ2-1	TRBV3-1/TRBV3-2	16	TRBD2	CASSQEAGLGWNEQFF	TGTGCCAGCAGCCAAGAAGCGGGGCTTGGATGGAATGAGCAGTTCTTC
.	TRBJ2-5	TRBV25-1	15	TRBD2	CASRRTSGGEETQYF	TGTGCCAGCAGAAGGACTAGCGGGGGGGAAGAGACCCAGTACTTC
.	TRBJ2-1	TRBV5-1	14	.	CASIGDSLYNEQFF	TGCGCCAGCATCGGCGACAGCCTATACAATGAGCAGTTCTTC
few	TRBJ1-6	TRBV7-9	15	TRBD1	CASSLGGQGDSPLHF	TGTGCCAGCAGCTTAGGGGGACAGGGCGATTCACCCCTCCACTTT
.	TRBJ1-3	TRBV10-2	13	.	CASSDNSGNTIYF	TGCGCCAGCAGTGACAACTCTGGAAACACCATATATTTT
once	TRBJ2-2	TRBV5-4	17	TRBD2	CASSLAGGGRNTGELFF	TGTGCCAGCAGCTTGGCGGGAGGGGGGCGGAACACCGGGGAGCTGTTTTTT
.	TRBJ1-1	TRBV9	15	TRBD1	CASSVVPQGAGEAFF	TGTGCCAGCAGCGTAGTCCCACAGGGGGCGGGTGAAGCTTTCTTT
.	TRBJ1-2	TRBV12-5	13	.	CASAGSNNYGYTF	TGTGCTAGTGCAGGCTCAAACAACTATGGCTACACCTTC
.	TRBJ2-2	TRBV5-1	14	.	CASSLGSHTGELFF	TGCGCCAGCAGCTTGGGAAGCCACACCGGGGAGCTGTTTTTT
once	TRBJ2-1	TRBV6-5	16	.	CASSYSGSRSYNEQFF	TGTGCCAGCAGTTACTCTGGCTCTCGCTCCTACAATGAGCAGTTCTTC